The entry below describes one T cell receptor (beta chain). Only a few counts were recorded for this clone. Its target antigen remains unknown. Per-base qualities were not stored, and no clone one base away is much larger. These data come from a study of T cells after posttransplantation cyclophosphamide (dated by TCRdb to between 2015 and 2016). About the full investigation: The study tracked T cell repertoire reconstitution by TRB sequencing after myeloablative bone marrow transplantation using posttransplantation cyclophosphamide as GVHD prophylaxis. Blood from all 30 or so PTCy patients with 1-year posttransplant specimens was subjected to TRB sequencing. Because TRA and TRB clonality correlated tightly in ten or so samples, later TCR analyses were limited to TRB. Public TRB sequences were queried against a database of over 3,500 sequences associated with responses to pathogens, tumor antigens, self-antigens and alloantigens. In 3 patients, TRB sequencing was also performed on up to about 3 more blood samples taken 2 to 5.2 years after transplant, and in a handful of patients, pretransplant blood was also TRB-sequenced. Antigen receptor sequencing covered samples from some 35 PTCy-treated patients and 16 of their related bone marrow donors. The paper as a whole reports these results and caveats: Across 45 to 50 patients, TRB clonality was highly associated with recipient CMV seropositivity and CMV reactivation, and PTCy diversity was similar to diversity in CNI/methotrexate controls. The TRB repertoires of T cells infiltrating skin or GI tract showed only limited overlap with the TRB repertoires of T cells in blood. Donor-recipient similarity was low at 1-2 months but rose over the first year, and later blood repertoires were often dominated by donor CD8+ memory clones.

A control cohort of approximately 10 patients who had been given myeloablative marrow transplants with methotrexate plus a calcineurin inhibitor was sampled 1 year after transplant. Peripheral blood and bone marrow mononuclear cells were isolated by Ficoll-Hypaque density centrifugation and were cryopreserved. TRB sequencing used genomic DNA with the immunoSEQ assay at survey resolution or the hsTCRB kit. For the original study's pipeline: The immunoSEQ software was used for initial read processing, and the LymphoSeq R package was used for repertoire analyses. Clonality was calculated as 1 minus normalized Shannon entropy, and the Gini coefficient was also calculated for each TRB dataset. Phenotypes of unsorted samples were inferred by mapping TRB sequences from sorted subsets of the recipient or donor onto unsorted samples of the same recipient. TCRdb stores this immuneACCESS table with in-frame sequences only. Part of the clones is absent; in the studies checked, under half of the shortfall reflects unresolved V genes, and no reason is known for the rest. That table furnishes V, J and clone size, whereas the DNA furnished D and trimming. The sample has over 10,000 clones on record, 70% to 90% of them singletons. Roughly 3.7% of the sample is taken by the ten largest.

According to the germline V gene (reference sequence), CDR1 reads LNHDA and CDR2 reads SQIVND. Cut back by 8 bases and 0 bases, the V and J ends lie 12 bases apart. Including cysteine and phenylalanine, the CDR3 has 14 amino acids. Of all the DNA, just the CDR3 is kept, 42 bases in frame from base 1. The chain joins TRBV19 to TRBJ2-3; the D gene is perhaps TRBD2, on 6 matching bases. The sequencing here drew on PBMCs, taken 350 to 400 days after allogeneic stem cell transplant with calcineurin inhibitor and methotrexate. The source is a male patient aged 25-45 years who received an allogeneic stem cell transplant from an unrelated donor, was CMV-positive, and had acute GVHD only. Some T cells may be donor cells from the graft after a transplant. For the CDR3, the sequence is CASQRRESTDTQYF. The base sequence is TGTGCCAGTCAGCGGAGGGAAAGCACAGATACGCAGTATTTT.